This T cell receptor (beta chain) was found in a study of control samples from healthy donors and cancer patients. This CDR3 region has 15 residues. V was clipped by 4 bases and J by 2 bases, with 12 bases between them. Looked up from germline, CDR1 is LGHNA and CDR2 is YNFKEQ. Assay used: immunoSEQ multiplex PCR; TCRdb lists only in-frame clones, some missing. This sample has about 55,000 clones, with roughly 87% found just once. Sequencing was carried out using blood. The sequence came from a man aged 45-60 years in good health. The chain links TRBV4-2 to TRBJ1-3, with D perhaps matching TRBD1 (5 bases). In DNA form, the CDR3 reads TGTGCCAGCAGCCCCGGGACGTCCACTGGAAACACCATATATTTT. Protein: CASSPGTSTGNTIYF.